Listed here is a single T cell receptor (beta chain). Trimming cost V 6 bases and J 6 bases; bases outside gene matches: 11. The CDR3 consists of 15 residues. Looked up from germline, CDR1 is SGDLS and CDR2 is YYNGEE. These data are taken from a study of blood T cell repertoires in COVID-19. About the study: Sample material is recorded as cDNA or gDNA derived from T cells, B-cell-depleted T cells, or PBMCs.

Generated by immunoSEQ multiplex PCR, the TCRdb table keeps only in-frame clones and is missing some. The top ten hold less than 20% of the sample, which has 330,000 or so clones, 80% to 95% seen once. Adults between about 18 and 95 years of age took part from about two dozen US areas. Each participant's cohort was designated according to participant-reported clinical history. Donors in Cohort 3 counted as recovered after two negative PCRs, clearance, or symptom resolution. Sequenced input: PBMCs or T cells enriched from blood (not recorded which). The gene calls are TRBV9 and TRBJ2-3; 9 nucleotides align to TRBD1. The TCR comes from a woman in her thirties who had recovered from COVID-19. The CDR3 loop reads CASTPGTGYRDTQYF. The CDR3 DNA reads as TGTGCCAGCACCCCAGGGACAGGGTACAGGGATACGCAGTATTTT.